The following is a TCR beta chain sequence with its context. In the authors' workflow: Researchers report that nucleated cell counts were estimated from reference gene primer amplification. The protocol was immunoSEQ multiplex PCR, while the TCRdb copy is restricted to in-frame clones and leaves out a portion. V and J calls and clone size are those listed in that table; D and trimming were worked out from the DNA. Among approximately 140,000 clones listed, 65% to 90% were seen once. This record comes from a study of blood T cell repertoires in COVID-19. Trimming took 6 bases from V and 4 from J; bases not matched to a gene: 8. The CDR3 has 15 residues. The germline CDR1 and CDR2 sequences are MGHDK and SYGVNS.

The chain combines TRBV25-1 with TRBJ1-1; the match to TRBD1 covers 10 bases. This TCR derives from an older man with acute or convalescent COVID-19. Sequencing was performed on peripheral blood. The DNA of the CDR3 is TGTGCCAGCAGGGGGGGACAGGGGCCTTCCACTGAAGCTTTCTTT. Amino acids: CASRGGQGPSTEAFF.